This record looks at one T cell receptor beta chain sequence and its context. Its recognized antigen is unknown. Base-call qualities are not available, and no considerably larger clone is one nucleotide away. From the cysteine up to the phenylalanine, the CDR3 has a length of 15 residues. Of all the DNA, just the CDR3 is kept, 45 bases in frame from base 1. From a lookup of the germline V gene (reference sequence), CDR1 and CDR2 are SEHNR and FQNEAQ. V is reduced by 0 bases and J by 5 bases, leaving a spacing of 13 bases between them. Library preparation used PCR. Sequencing took place on an Illumina HiSeq 2500. To reduce PCR and sequencing biases, unique molecular identifiers were built into the TCR beta cDNA libraries. Roughly 500,000 cDNA molecules were obtained per 1 to 10 million input T cells, so each molecule approximated one T cell. Patient libraries were prepared and sequenced with the same protocol used for the earlier healthy control dataset. Within a given batch, samples were prepared together, multiplexed and sequenced on the same HiSeq lane. The study's processing was this. MIGEC was used to process the raw barcoded reads, and molecular identifier groups with only a single read were discarded before consensus assembly and CDR3 extraction. Clonotype tables were post-analysed with VDJtools, and diversity was normalized by down-sampling all datasets to the smallest sample size. Repertoire overlap clustering matched CDR3 amino acid but not nucleotide sequences to correct batch-related cross-sample contamination. TCRdb reanalyzed the raw reads on its own, using fastp at Q25 for trimming and MiXCR for clone calling, and kept in-frame beta chains. Every CDR3 protein is listed once, alongside the most common genes and DNA of its rows. TCRdb assigned the V and J calls; the authors' analysis was not used. The sample has over 700,000 distinct CDR3 sequences on record, about 32% of them singletons. The ten largest clones capture more than 0.55% of the sample.

This specimen belongs to a study of post-analysis software for immune sequencing data (dated by TCRdb to about 2015). Concerning the study at large: Relapsing-remitting, secondary progressive and progressive-relapsing multiple sclerosis were recorded as disease courses, and subtype annotation was lacking for some patients. The multiple sclerosis patient repertoires were compared with roughly twelve previously published healthy control repertoires from donors aged about 6 to 28 years. A subset of samples was prepared in parallel using single-end sample barcoding, then pooled and co-amplified after Illumina adapter ligation. Results the study describes overall, beyond this receptor: Compared with controls, multiple sclerosis patients had significantly lower normalized Chao1 diversity, a finding suggesting substantial peripheral T-cell clonal expansion. When samples were clustered directly using the F measure, samples prepared in the same batch co-clustered strongly, which prompted a batch-effect correction. The control group was slightly older than the multiple sclerosis patient group. Significantly higher frequencies in patients than in controls were found for several TRBV segments, including TRBV5-6, TRBV5-1 and TRBV20-1.

TCR beta repertoires were profiled from peripheral blood of approximately 13 young patients with multiple sclerosis to demonstrate the VDJtools post-analysis software. The multiple sclerosis patients were children and adolescents between roughly 6 and 17 years of age. The sequenced material came from blood. This receptor chain uses TRBV7-9 and TRBJ2-5; the D gene lacks a confident call. This sequence originates from a girl under 18 with multiple sclerosis. The nucleotide sequence is TGTGCCAGCAGCTTAGCGTTCGAGACCCCTGAGACCCAGTACTTC. Translated, this gives CASSLAFETPETQYF. Here the CDR3 is joined to the reference TRBV7-9 and TRBJ2-5 genes, and the full variable domain is: DTGVSQNPRHKITKRGQNVTFRCDPISEHNRLYWYRQTLGQGPEFLTYFQNEAQLEKSRLLSDRFSAERPKGSFSTLEIQRTEQGDSAMYLCASSLAFETPETQYFGPGTRLLVL.